Reported below is one TCR beta chain. Authors' data handling: Reference gene primers were amplified, and this amplification served to estimate nucleated cell counts. This table comes from immunoSEQ multiplex PCR, and its TCRdb copy is limited to in-frame clones, with some not included. V, J and clone size are taken as reported in that table, and D and trimming were inferred from the DNA itself. This table has roughly 170,000 clones, over 70% appearing once. The V gene's germline CDR1 is LGHDT and CDR2 YNNKEL (reference sequence). The CDR3 has 16 amino acids. V shed 0 bases, J shed 5 bases, and the junction held 9 bases outside the gene matches. This record belongs to a study of blood T cell repertoires in COVID-19. About the research overall: The origin of the acute and convalescent COVID-19 samples was the United States, Italy and Spain. PBMCs, B-cell-depleted T cells, or T cells provided the cDNA or gDNA that made up the material.

Cohort assignment relied on participant-reported clinical history. This TCR derives from a woman aged 50 to 60 in a cohort exposed to, infected with or recovered from COVID-19 (not recorded which). What was sequenced was PBMCs or T cells enriched from blood (not recorded which). The chain recombines TRBV3-1 (or the pseudogene TRBV3-2) with TRBJ2-5; 7 bases fit TRBD2. DNA for the CDR3: TGTGCCAGCAGCCAAGATTTCCGGAGCGGGGTGGAGACCCAGTACTTC. Its translation: CASSQDFRSGVETQYF.